Listed here are 11 T cell receptor beta chains from one sample, sequenced in a study of blood T cell repertoires in COVID-19 (dated by TCRdb to between 2020 and 2021). The protocol used for the library was the immunoSEQ multiplex PCR assay. This immuneACCESS table, as held by TCRdb, lists in-frame sequences with V and J called but not all clones. Of the missing ones, under half trace to an unresolved V gene in checked studies; the others have no known cause. In all, the sample holds under 250,000 clones, and about 79% of those were seen once. The top ten hold 3% to 4% of the sample. The sample consisted of PBMCs or T cells enriched from blood (not recorded which). All receptors come from a woman aged 55-69 years who had recovered from COVID-19.

The rearrangement joins TRBV5-1 to TRBJ2-7; possible D gene TRBD1, 6 bases. V lost 3 bases to trimming and J lost 7 bases, with 17 bases between them. The CDR3 extends over 14 amino acids. In germline, CDR1 is SGHRS, CDR2 YFSETQ. The CDR3 region has the DNA TGCGCCAGCAGCTCCACCGGACAGCCAACGGAGCAGTACTTC. Translating gives CASSSTGQPTEQYF.

V usage is TRBV7-9 and J usage is TRBJ2-6; D is unresolved. The CDR3 runs to 13 residues. V was shortened by 7 bases and J by 4 bases, with 8 bases between the two germline ends. Germline V gene data show CDR1 as SEHNR and CDR2 as FQNEAQ (reference sequence). DNA of the CDR3: TGTGCCAGCACCTTTTCGGGGGCCAACGTCCTGACTTTC. Encoded protein: CASTFSGANVLTF.

V gene TRBV6-5 combines with J gene TRBJ1-4; weak D call: TRBD1 (6 bases). The CDR3 contains 14 residues. Trimming shortened V by 6 bases and J by 1 base, and 9 bases separated the two germline ends. Germline V gives CDR1 MNHEY, CDR2 SVGAGI. The CDR3 DNA follows: TGTGCCAGCAGGAAACAGGGAACTAATGAAAAACTGTTTTTT. This sequence encodes CASRKQGTNEKLFF.

J is TRBJ2-2 and V is TRBV18; the D gene is possibly TRBD2 (5 bases). Looked up from germline, CDR1 is KGHSH and CDR2 is LQKENI. V was clipped by 8 bases and J by 4 bases, with 11 bases between them. The CDR3 runs to 13 residues. CDR3 bases: TGTGCCAGCCCCCTAAGCGGCACCGGGGAGCTGTTTTTT. Its protein product is CASPLSGTGELFF.

In this sample, this clone turned up once. V usage is TRBV5-1 and J usage is TRBJ2-7, with 7 bases that match TRBD1. The CDR3 is 15 residues long. Germline V lookup: CDR1 SGHRS, CDR2 YFSETQ. The V and J ends lost 5 bases and 4 bases, in that order; junction bases with no gene match: 12. The CDR3 region has the DNA TGCGCCAGCAGGGGCTCTTACAGGGGAAGGTACGAGCAGTACTTC. Its translation: CASRGSYRGRYEQYF.

The chain is built from TRBV10-3 and TRBJ1-2, with TRBD1 as a possible D gene (5 bases). CDR3 length: 14 amino acids. The germline V and J ends were trimmed by 4 bases and 0 bases, with 9 bases remaining between them. Germline V gene lookup returns CDR1 ENHRY and CDR2 SYGVKD. CDR3 protein: CAISVGESNYGYTF. CDR3 nucleotides: TGTGCCATCAGTGTAGGGGAATCTAACTATGGCTACACCTTC.

J is TRBJ2-7 and V is TRBV27, with 11 bases fitting TRBD2. V was pared by 6 bases and J by 6 bases, with 13 bases of the junction left unmatched. The CDR3 spans 16 residues. The V gene's germline CDR1 is MNHEY and CDR2 SMNVEV (reference sequence). CDR3 protein: CASSTRGTSGSFEQYF. The CDR3 nucleotides read TGTGCCAGCAGCACAAGAGGGACTAGCGGTAGCTTCGAGCAGTACTTC.

The V gene is TRBV11-2, the J gene TRBJ2-1, with 8 bases aligning to TRBD2. V was clipped by 7 bases and J by 3 bases; unmatched bases: 8. The CDR3 is 15 amino acids. The germline gives CDR1 SGHAT, CDR2 FQNNGV. Here the CDR3 DNA reads TGTGCCAGCACCCCCCGGGAGGGGGGCTACAATGAGCAGTTCTTC. Translating gives CASTPREGGYNEQFF.

J is TRBJ2-7 and V is TRBV7-9; TRBD2 agrees at 10 bases. The CDR3 covers 13 residues. The germline V gene encodes CDR1 SEHNR and CDR2 FQNEAQ (reference sequence). V lost 8 bases and J lost 6; bases outside the gene matches: 7. As DNA, the CDR3 is TGTGCCAGCCAGGGGACTAGCGTTTTCGAGCAGTACTTC. The encoded protein is CASQGTSVFEQYF.

V is TRBV15 and J is TRBJ2-7; no clear D gene. The CDR3 runs to 13 residues. Trimming removed 2 bases from V and 2 bases from J, with 7 bases in between. Germline V CDR1 and CDR2: LNHNV, YYDKDF (reference sequence). The CDR3: CATSRSGAYEQYF. CDR3 DNA: TGTGCCACCAGCAGATCTGGAGCCTACGAGCAGTACTTC.

The gene calls are TRBV24-1 and TRBJ2-7, with D maybe TRBD1 (6 bases). V dropped 4 bases and J dropped 5 bases, with 8 bases sitting between them. The CDR3 loop spans 12 amino acids. Germline values: CDR1 KGHDR, CDR2 SFDVKD. The CDR3 is CATSEAGDEQYF. The CDR3 nucleotides are TGTGCCACCAGTGAAGCAGGGGACGAGCAGTACTTC.